Described below is a single TCR beta chain sequence and its context. Its antigen is as yet unknown. This specimen belongs to a study of CD8+ T cells in alopecia areata. Across the study: Those treated were given oral tofacitinib at 5 to 10 mg twice daily.

Study-wide findings and caveats: TCRs were shared less clearly across patients than in mice, possibly for HLA-related reasons. In scalp and blood, many expanded lesional clones persisted during tofacitinib.

Sample treatment: oral pan-JAK inhibitor, 5-10 mg twice daily. Researchers gathered lesional scalp punch biopsies and peripheral blood from patients with alopecia areata. Extraction and reverse transcription of RNA yielded cDNA as the sequencing template. Data came from immunoSEQ multiplex PCR; TCRdb stores just in-frame clones and leaves some out. In the table there are approximately 110,000 clones, about 60% of which are singletons. Trimming shortened V by 2 bases and J by 5 bases, and 6 bases separated the two germline ends. Per germline, CDR1 KGHSH and CDR2 LQKENI. The CDR3 extends over 12 amino acids.

This TCR came from a human donor with alopecia areata. Specimen: CD8+ T cells sorted from blood, collected at week 24, from a patient treated with tofacitinib. The chain has TRBV18 and TRBJ1-2, with D hard to call. CDR3 in amino acids: CASSPGDYGYTF. The CDR3 DNA reads TGTGCCAGCTCACCAGGGGATTATGGCTACACCTTC. Looking up the rest from reference TRBV18 and TRBJ1-2 gives the full variable domain: NAGVMQNPRHLVRRRGQEARLRCSPMKGHSHVYWYRQLPEEGLKFMVYLQKENIIDESGMPKERFSAEFPKEGPSILRIQQVVRGDSAAYFCASSPGDYGYTFGSGTRLTVV.